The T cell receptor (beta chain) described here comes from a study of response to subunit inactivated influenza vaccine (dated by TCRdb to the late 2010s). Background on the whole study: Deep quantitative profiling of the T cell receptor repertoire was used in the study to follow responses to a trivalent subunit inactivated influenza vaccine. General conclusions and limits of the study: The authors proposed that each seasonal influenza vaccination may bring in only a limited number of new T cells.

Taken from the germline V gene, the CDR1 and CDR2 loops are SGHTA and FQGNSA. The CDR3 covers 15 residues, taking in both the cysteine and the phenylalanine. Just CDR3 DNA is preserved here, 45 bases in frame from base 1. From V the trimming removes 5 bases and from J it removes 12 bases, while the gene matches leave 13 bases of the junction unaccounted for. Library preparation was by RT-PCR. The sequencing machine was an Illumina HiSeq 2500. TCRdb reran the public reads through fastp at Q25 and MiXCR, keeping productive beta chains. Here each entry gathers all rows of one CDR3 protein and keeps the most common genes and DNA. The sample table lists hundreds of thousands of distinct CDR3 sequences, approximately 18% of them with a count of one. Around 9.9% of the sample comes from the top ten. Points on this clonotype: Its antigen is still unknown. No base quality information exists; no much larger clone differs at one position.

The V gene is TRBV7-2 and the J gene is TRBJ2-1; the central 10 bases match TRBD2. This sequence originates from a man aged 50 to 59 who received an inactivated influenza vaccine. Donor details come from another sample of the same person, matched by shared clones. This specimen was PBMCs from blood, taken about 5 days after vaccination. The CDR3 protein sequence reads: CASSTSGRAAKVQFF. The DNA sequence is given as TGTGCCAGCAGCACCAGCGGGAGGGCCGCTAAAGTGCAGTTCTTC.